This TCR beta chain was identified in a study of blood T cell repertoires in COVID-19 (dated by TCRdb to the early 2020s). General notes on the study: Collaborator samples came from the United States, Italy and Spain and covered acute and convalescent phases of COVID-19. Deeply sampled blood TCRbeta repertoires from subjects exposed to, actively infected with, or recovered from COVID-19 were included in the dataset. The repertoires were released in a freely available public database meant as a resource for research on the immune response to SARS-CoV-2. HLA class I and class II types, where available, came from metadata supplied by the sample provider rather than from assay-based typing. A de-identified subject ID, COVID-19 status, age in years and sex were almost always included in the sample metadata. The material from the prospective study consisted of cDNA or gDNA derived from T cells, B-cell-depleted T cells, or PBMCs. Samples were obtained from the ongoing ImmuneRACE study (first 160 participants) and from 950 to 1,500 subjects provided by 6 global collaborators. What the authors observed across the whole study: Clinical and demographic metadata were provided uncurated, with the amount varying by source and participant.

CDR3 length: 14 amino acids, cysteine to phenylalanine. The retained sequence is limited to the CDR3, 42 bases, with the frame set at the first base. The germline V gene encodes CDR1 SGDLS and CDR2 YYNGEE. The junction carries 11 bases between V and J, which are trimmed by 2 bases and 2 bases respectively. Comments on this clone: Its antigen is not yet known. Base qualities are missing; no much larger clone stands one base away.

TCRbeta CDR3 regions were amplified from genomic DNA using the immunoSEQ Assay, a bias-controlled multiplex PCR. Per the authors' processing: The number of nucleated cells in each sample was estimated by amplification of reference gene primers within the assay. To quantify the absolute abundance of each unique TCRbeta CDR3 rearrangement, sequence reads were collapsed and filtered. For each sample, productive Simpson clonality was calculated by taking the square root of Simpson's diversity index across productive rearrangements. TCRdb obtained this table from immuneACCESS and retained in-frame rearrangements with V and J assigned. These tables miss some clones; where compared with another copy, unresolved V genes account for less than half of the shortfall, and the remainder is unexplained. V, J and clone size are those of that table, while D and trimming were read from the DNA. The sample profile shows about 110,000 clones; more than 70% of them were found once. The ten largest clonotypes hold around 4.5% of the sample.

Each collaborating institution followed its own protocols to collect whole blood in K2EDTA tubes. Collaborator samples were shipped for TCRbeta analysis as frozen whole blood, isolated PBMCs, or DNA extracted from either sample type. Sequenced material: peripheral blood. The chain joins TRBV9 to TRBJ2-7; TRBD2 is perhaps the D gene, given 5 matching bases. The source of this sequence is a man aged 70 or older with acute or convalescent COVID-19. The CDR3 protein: CASSVTGSAYEQYF. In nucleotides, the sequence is TGTGCCAGCAGCGTTACCGGTAGCGCCTACGAGCAGTACTTC.